This T cell receptor (beta chain) was recovered during a study of blood T cell repertoires in COVID-19 (TCRdb year 2020). Notes on the research overall: Samples from collaborators originated in the United States, Italy and Spain and spanned both the acute and convalescent phases of COVID-19. The material from the prospective study consisted of cDNA or gDNA derived from T cells, B-cell-depleted T cells, or PBMCs. Deeply sampled blood TCRbeta repertoires from subjects exposed to, actively infected with, or recovered from COVID-19 were included in the dataset. The repertoires were released in a freely available public database intended as a resource for research on the immune response to SARS-CoV-2. The samples were drawn from two sources: the first 160 participants of the ongoing ImmuneRACE study, and fewer than 1,500 subjects contributed by 6 global collaborators. A de-identified subject ID, COVID-19 status, age in years and sex were almost always included in the sample metadata. Where available, HLA class I and class II types were obtained from metadata supplied by the sample provider rather than from assay-based typing. Summary of the overall study and its limitations: Clinical and demographic metadata were provided uncurated, with the amount varying by source and participant.

Participants in the prospective study were enrolled through a virtual design, were aged about 18 to 100 years, and lived in roughly 24 United States geographic areas. In the prospective study, cohorts were assigned on the basis of participant-reported clinical history obtained from a screening survey and a study questionnaire. For ImmuneRACE Cohort 3, a participant was defined as recovered based on two consecutive negative NP/OP PCR tests, clearance by a healthcare professional, or resolution of symptoms. In the prospective study, whole blood, serum and a nasopharyngeal or oropharyngeal swab were collected from each participant by mobile phlebotomists. Participants in the prospective study had the option to provide additional blood draws and questionnaires over a roughly two-month period. Before DNA extraction, blood samples from the prospective study were shipped at room temperature or frozen.

Worth noting for this clone: Its antigen has not been determined. Nothing much larger sits one base from this clone, and base qualities are not available.

From the cysteine up to the phenylalanine, the CDR3 has a length of 14 residues. The CDR3 DNA has 42 bases and is translated from base 1. The junction shows trimming of 1 base on V and 1 base on J, plus 7 bases between the germline ends. As encoded in the germline V gene (reference sequence), CDR1 is SEHNR while CDR2 is FQNEAQ. TCRbeta CDR3 regions were amplified from genomic DNA using the immunoSEQ Assay, a bias-controlled multiplex PCR. In the source study's methods: The number of nucleated cells in each sample was estimated from the amplification of reference gene primers within the assay. Sequence reads were collapsed and filtered to measure the absolute abundance of every unique TCRbeta CDR3 rearrangement. For each sample, productive Simpson clonality was calculated as the square root of Simpson's diversity index over productive rearrangements. TCRdb took this table from immuneACCESS and kept in-frame rearrangements with V and J called. Such tables lack part of the clones; where checked against another copy, unresolved V genes explain under half of the gap, and the rest is unexplained. V, J and clone size were drawn from that table, and D and trimming were deduced from the DNA. The sample table shows about 300,000 clones, and 75% to 95% are seen once. About 1.1% of the sample comes from the top ten.

The sequence derives from a woman in her twenties or thirties who had recovered from COVID-19. The chain uses TRBV7-9 and TRBJ1-1; TRBD1 is perhaps the D gene, given 5 matching bases. Sequencing was done on a sample of PBMCs or T cells enriched from blood (not recorded which). The CDR3 is CASSLEGKNTEAFF. The DNA is as follows: TGTGCCAGCAGCTTAGAGGGGAAGAACACTGAAGCTTTCTTT. The reference TRBV7-9 and TRBJ1-1 proteins fill in what lies around the CDR3, so the full variable domain reads DTGVSQNPRHKITKRGQNVTFRCDPISEHNRLYWYRQTLGQGPEFLTYFQNEAQLEKSRLLSDRFSAERPKGSFSTLEIQRTEQGDSAMYLCASSLEGKNTEAFFGQGTRLTVV.